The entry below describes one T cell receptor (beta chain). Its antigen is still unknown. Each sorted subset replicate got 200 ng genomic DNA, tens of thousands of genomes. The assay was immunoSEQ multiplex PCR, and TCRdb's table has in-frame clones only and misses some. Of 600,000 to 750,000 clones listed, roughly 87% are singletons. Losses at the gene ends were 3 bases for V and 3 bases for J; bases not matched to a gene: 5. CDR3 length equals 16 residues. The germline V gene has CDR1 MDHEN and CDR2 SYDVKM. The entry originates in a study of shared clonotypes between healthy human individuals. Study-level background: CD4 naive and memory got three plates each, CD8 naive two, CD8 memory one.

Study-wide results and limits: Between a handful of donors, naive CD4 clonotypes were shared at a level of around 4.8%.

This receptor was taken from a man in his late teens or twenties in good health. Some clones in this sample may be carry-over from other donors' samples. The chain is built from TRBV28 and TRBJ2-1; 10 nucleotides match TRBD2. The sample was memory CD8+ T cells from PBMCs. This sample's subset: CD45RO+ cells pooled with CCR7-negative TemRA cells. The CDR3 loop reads CASSFRTSGYYNEQFF. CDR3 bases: TGTGCCAGCAGTTTCCGGACTAGCGGATACTACAATGAGCAGTTCTTC.